Listed below are T cell receptor beta chains from one sample, sequenced in a study of radiotherapy plus CTLA-4 blockade in lung cancer. Clones were read by immunoSEQ multiplex PCR, and TCRdb kept only the in-frame ones, dropping some. The sample lists about 60,000 clones; over 65% were seen once. The specimen was peripheral blood, collected from a patient treated with radiotherapy plus ipilimumab. These receptor sequences come from a human donor with non-small cell lung cancer who had a partial response to radiotherapy plus ipilimumab. CDR3s include the opening cysteine and the closing phenylalanine or tryptophan. D genes are given only for firm matches. The size entry is marked missing in some rows and otherwise reads once, few, many or a size class.

D,size,V,J,CDR3,DNA
TRBD2,.,TRBV30,TRBJ2-5,CAWSAGGAQETQYF,TGTGCCTGGAGTGCGGGGGGGGCCCAAGAGACCCAGTACTTC
.,few,TRBV19,TRBJ1-1,CASSGGIDMNTEAFF,TGTGCCAGTAGTGGAGGGATAGACATGAACACTGAAGCTTTCTTT
.,.,TRBV21-1,TRBJ2-7,CASSIRLATSYEQYF,TGTGCCAGCAGCATAAGACTAGCGACCTCCTACGAGCAGTACTTC
.,.,TRBV6-5,TRBJ2-2,CASSRERLTGELFF,TGTGCCAGCTCGAGGGAAAGGTTGACCGGGGAGCTGTTTTTT
TRBD1,.,TRBV6-1,TRBJ2-2,CASRADRGQVGELFF,TGTGCCAGCAGGGCGGACAGGGGGCAAGTCGGGGAGCTGTTTTTT
.,.,TRBV5-1,TRBJ1-4,CASRAGLNEKLFF,TGCGCCAGCCGCGCAGGGCTTAATGAAAAACTGTTTTTT
.,.,TRBV28,TRBJ1-2,CASSYPGPGDYGYTF,TGTGCCAGCAGTTACCCGGGCCCGGGGGACTATGGCTACACCTTC
TRBD1,.,TRBV19,TRBJ2-7,CASSGQGYYEQYF,TGTGCCAGTAGTGGACAGGGTTACTACGAGCAGTACTTC
TRBD1,.,TRBV11-2,TRBJ2-7,CASSSGQGSYEQYF,TGTGCCAGCAGCTCGGGACAGGGGTCCTACGAGCAGTACTTC
.,.,TRBV6-1,TRBJ2-2,CASRISLENTGELFF,TGTGCCAGCAGAATTAGTTTAGAGAACACCGGGGAGCTGTTTTTT
.,.,TRBV4-3,TRBJ2-3,CASSQDFGQSSTDTQYF,TGCGCCAGCAGCCAAGATTTTGGACAGTCTAGCACAGATACGCAGTATTTT
.,.,TRBV4-2,TRBJ1-1,CASSPTTGTNTEAFF,TGTGCCAGCAGCCCGACGACAGGTACGAACACTGAAGCTTTCTTT
.,few,TRBV30,TRBJ2-5,CAWSPRGGGATQYF,TGTGCCTGGAGTCCCAGAGGCGGAGGCGCGACCCAGTACTTC
TRBD2,.,TRBV11-3,TRBJ2-3,CASSEGTSGTDTQYF,TGTGCCAGCAGCGAGGGGACTAGCGGCACAGATACGCAGTATTTT
.,.,TRBV9,TRBJ2-2,CASSVVGGTGELFF,TGTGCCAGCAGCGTAGTGGGGGGTACCGGGGAGCTGTTTTTT
.,.,TRBV11-2,TRBJ1-1,CASSLGTGNTEAFF,TGTGCCAGCAGCTTAGGAACAGGGAACACTGAAGCTTTCTTT
TRBD1,few,TRBV19,TRBJ1-2,CASSVGTGVGYTF,TGTGCCAGTAGTGTTGGGACAGGGGTTGGCTACACCTTC
.,few,TRBV5-4,TRBJ2-3,CASSFGGGTDTQYF,TGTGCCAGCAGCTTTGGCGGGGGCACAGATACGCAGTATTTT
.,.,TRBV2,TRBJ1-1,CASSRQRGTEAFF,TGTGCCAGCAGTCGACAGCGGGGGACTGAAGCTTTCTTT
TRBD1,.,TRBV11-2,TRBJ2-5,CASSLAWDREFQETQYF,TGTGCCAGCAGCTTAGCCTGGGACAGGGAGTTTCAAGAGACCCAGTACTTC
TRBD2,.,TRBV5-4,TRBJ2-1,CASSNPLAGSYNEQFF,TGTGCCAGCAGCAACCCACTAGCGGGGTCCTACAATGAGCAGTTCTTC
.,.,TRBV19,TRBJ1-2,CASQGWEGYTF,TGTGCCAGTCAGGGATGGGAAGGCTACACCTTC
TRBD1,.,TRBV14,TRBJ2-7,CASSQDRSSYEQYF,TGTGCCAGCAGCCAGGACAGGAGCTCCTACGAGCAGTACTTC
TRBD2,few,TRBV5-6,TRBJ2-7,CASSGTSYEQYF,TGTGCCAGCAGCGGGACTAGCTACGAGCAGTACTTC
TRBD1,.,TRBV28,TRBJ2-7,CASSGQGNSYEQYF,TGTGCCAGCAGCGGACAGGGGAATTCCTACGAGCAGTACTTC
.,few,TRBV4-2,TRBJ2-7,CASSQDQQGLEQYF,TGTGCCAGCAGCCAAGATCAGCAGGGGTTGGAGCAGTACTTC
.,.,TRBV5-1,TRBJ2-3,CASSLVRLASTDTQYF,TGCGCCAGCAGCTTGGTACGGCTAGCTAGCACAGATACGCAGTATTTT
TRBD1,medium-sized,TRBV6-5,TRBJ1-2,CASSYRTGVHGYTF,TGTGCCAGCAGTTACCGGACAGGGGTTCATGGCTACACCTTC
.,.,TRBV7-9,TRBJ1-2,CASSLTGGSYTF,TGTGCCAGCAGCTTAACGGGGGGAAGCTACACCTTC
TRBD1,.,TRBV19,TRBJ2-6,CASSPLRGQGAGGANVLTF,TGTGCCAGTAGCCCCTTGAGAGGACAGGGGGCTGGTGGGGCCAACGTCCTGACTTTC
TRBD2,once,TRBV9,TRBJ2-3,CASSFRLAGGTDTQYF,TGTGCCAGCAGCTTCCGACTAGCGGGGGGAACAGATACGCAGTATTTT